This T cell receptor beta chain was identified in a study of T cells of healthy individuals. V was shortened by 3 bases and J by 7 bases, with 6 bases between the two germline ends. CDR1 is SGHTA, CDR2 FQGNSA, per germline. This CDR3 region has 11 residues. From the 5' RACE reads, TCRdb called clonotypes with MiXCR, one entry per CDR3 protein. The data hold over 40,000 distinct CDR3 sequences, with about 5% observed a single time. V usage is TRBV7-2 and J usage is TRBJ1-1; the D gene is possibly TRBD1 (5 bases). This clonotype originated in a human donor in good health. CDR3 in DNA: TGTGCCAGCAGCTTCAGGGATGAAGCTTTCTTT. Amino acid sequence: CASSFRDEAFF.